These 29 T cell receptor beta chains came from one sample sequenced in a study of T cell responses to AZD1222 COVID-19 vaccine. The method was immunoSEQ multiplex PCR; TCRdb's version includes in-frame clones alone and lacks a portion of them. The sample contains roughly 99,000 clones, approximately 90% of which appear only once. This sample comprised peripheral blood, obtained 28 days after the second AZD1222 dose. The receptors shown here come from an adult who received the AZD1222 COVID-19 vaccine.

This clone appeared a single time. The rearrangement uses TRBV3-1 (or the pseudogene TRBV3-2) and TRBJ2-3; no definite D call. Germline CDR1 is LGHDT and CDR2 is YNNKEL (reference sequence). This CDR3 has 14 residues. Trimming took 0 bases from V and 3 from J, leaving 7 bases between them. CDR3 protein: CASSQELGTDTQYF. CDR3 DNA sequence: TGTGCCAGCAGCCAAGAACTGGGGACAGATACGCAGTATTTT.

This clone was picked up one time. This chain uses TRBV28 with TRBJ2-3; 13 bases agree with TRBD2. The germline V gene has CDR1 MDHEN and CDR2 SYDVKM. The CDR3 spans 15 residues. Trimming removed 6 bases from V and 5 bases from J; junction bases left unmatched: 5. The CDR3 loop is CASSPTSGGIDTQYF. CDR3 in DNA: TGTGCCAGCAGCCCGACTAGCGGGGGGATAGATACGCAGTATTTT.

V is TRBV5-1 and J is TRBJ2-4; D remains unclear. Deletions cut 2 bases from V and 5 bases from J, with 11 bases between. The CDR3 has 14 amino acids. Per germline, CDR1 SGHRS and CDR2 YFSETQ. CDR3 nucleotide sequence: TGCGCCAGCAGCTTTCAGGTTTCGCAAAACATTCAGTACTTC. Translation gives CASSFQVSQNIQYF. Full variable domain (remainder filled in from reference TRBV5-1 and TRBJ2-4): KAGVTQTPRYLIKTRGQQVTLSCSPISGHRSVSWYQQTPGQGLQFLFEYFSETQRNKGNFPGRFSGRQFSNSRSEMNVSTLELGDSALYLCASSFQVSQNIQYFGAGTRLSVL.

CDR3 sequence: CASSRRDREAFF. CDR3 DNA sequence: TGTGCCAGCAGCCGACGGGACAGGGAAGCTTTCTTT. The chain uses TRBV3-1 (or the pseudogene TRBV3-2) and TRBJ1-1, with 8 bases matching TRBD1. Germline V lookup: CDR1 LGHDT, CDR2 YNNKEL (reference sequence). V gave up 4 bases and J gave up 8 bases; unmatched junction bases: 3. The CDR3 runs 12 residues.

The chain has TRBV9 and TRBJ2-7; D is possibly TRBD1 or TRBD2 (6 bases each). Trimming pared 3 bases from V and 0 bases from J, leaving 13 bases between. The germline CDR1 and CDR2 sequences are SGDLS and YYNGEE. The CDR3 consists of 15 residues. The CDR3 DNA reads as TGTGCCAGCAGCGCCGGGGGCTCCAGCTCCTACGAGCAGTACTTC. It specifies CASSAGGSSSYEQYF.

The gene calls are TRBV19 and TRBJ1-5, with 9 nucleotides matching TRBD1. In germline, CDR1 is LNHDA, CDR2 SQIVND (reference sequence). The V segment lost 5 bases and the J segment 1 base; nucleotides outside the gene matches: 3. CDR3 length: 15 residues. CDR3 nucleotides: TGTGCCAGTAGTCAGACAGGGGGGAGCAATCAGCCCCAGCATTTT. As protein: CASSQTGGSNQPQHF.

The chain recombines TRBV9 with TRBJ2-7; 10 bases fit TRBD2. V lost 3 bases to trimming and J lost 4 bases; unmatched junction nucleotides: 7. Germline V gene lookup returns CDR1 SGDLS and CDR2 YYNGEE. The CDR3 length is 15 residues. The CDR3 loop is CASSAESGGAYEQYF. The CDR3 DNA follows: TGTGCCAGCAGCGCAGAAAGCGGGGGGGCTTACGAGCAGTACTTC.

This sequence joins TRBV6-1 and TRBJ2-3; D not certain. The germline V and J ends were trimmed by 3 bases and 4 bases, with 5 bases remaining between them. The CDR3 loop spans 12 amino acids. Germline CDR1 is MNHNS and CDR2 is SASEGT. Written as DNA, the CDR3 is TGTGCCAGCAGTGACCGGGCAGATACGCAGTATTTT. It encodes CASSDRADTQYF.

The J gene is TRBJ1-1, the V gene TRBV6-5, with D maybe TRBD1 (5 bases). V dropped 6 bases and J dropped 3 bases, with 14 bases sitting between them. The CDR3 covers 14 residues. Germline CDR1 reads MNHEY; CDR2 reads SVGAGI. The CDR3 nucleotides are TGTGCCAGCAGAAGGGACGGGGGGTACACTGAAGCTTTCTTT. Encoded protein: CASRRDGGYTEAFF.

The gene calls are TRBV3-1 (or the pseudogene TRBV3-2) and TRBJ2-5, with TRBD2 matching over 12 bases. The CDR3 is 15 residues long. Trimming took 4 bases from V and 5 from J; bases not matched to a gene: 5. CDR1 and CDR2 from the germline V gene are LGHDT and YNNKEL (reference sequence). The CDR3 DNA reads TGTGCCAGCAGCCCGAGACTAGCGGGGGTGGAGACCCAGTACTTC. This sequence encodes CASSPRLAGVETQYF.

The CDR3 is CASSPRGGNSPLHF. CDR3 in DNA: TGTGCCAGCAGCCCCCGGGGGGGGAATTCACCCCTCCACTTT. The rearrangement links TRBV7-2 to TRBJ1-6; D is possibly TRBD1 (5 bases). The V gene's germline CDR1 is SGHTA and CDR2 FQGNSA. This CDR3 is 14 amino acids long. Deletions cut 5 bases from V and 7 bases from J, with 12 bases between.

The chain links TRBV19 to TRBJ1-4; TRBD1 aligns across 7 bases. Per the germline V gene, CDR1 is LNHDA and CDR2 is SQIVND (reference sequence). CDR3 length: 15 residues. J gave up 8 bases and V 5 bases, and 11 bases lay outside the gene matches. The CDR3 region has the DNA TGTGCCAGTAGTCGACGTGACAGGGTGGGGGAAAAACTGTTTTTT. It is translated as CASSRRDRVGEKLFF.

This clone was counted once. The chain combines TRBV7-8 with TRBJ1-3, with D uncertain. V lost 1 base, J lost 0 bases, and 10 bases lay in between. Germline CDR1 SGHVS, CDR2 FQNEAQ. CDR3 length: 16 residues. CDR3 in amino acids: CASSLDAWSSGNTIYF. DNA of the CDR3: TGTGCCAGCAGCTTAGATGCGTGGAGCTCTGGAAACACCATATATTTT.

This chain uses TRBV4-2 with TRBJ1-2, with D maybe TRBD1 (6 bases). The CDR3 has 14 residues. Trimming pared 3 bases from V and 1 base from J, leaving 9 bases between. Germline V CDR1 and CDR2: LGHNA, YNFKEQ. The CDR3, as DNA: TGTGCCAGCAGCCAGGGGGCCTTTAACTATGGCTACACCTTC. Translating it yields CASSQGAFNYGYTF.

The chain links TRBV9 to TRBJ2-3, with unresolved D. V was cut by 0 bases and J by 6 bases, with 20 bases left in between. The length of the CDR3 is 17 residues. Looked up from germline, CDR1 is SGDLS and CDR2 is YYNGEE. This CDR3 is CASSVGDQWKGSDTQYF. CDR3 nucleotides: TGTGCCAGCAGCGTAGGGGATCAGTGGAAGGGCAGCGATACGCAGTATTTT.

This clone was found once. The chain uses TRBV19 and TRBJ1-5; D perhaps matches TRBD1 (5 bases). This CDR3 is built from 15 residues. V lost 3 bases and J 8 bases, leaving 17 bases between the germline ends. Germline assignment: CDR1 LNHDA and CDR2 SQIVND (reference sequence). In DNA form, the CDR3 reads TGTGCCAGTAGTATGGGGGACCCCTATCAAAAGCCCCAGCATTTT. It is translated as CASSMGDPYQKPQHF. The full variable domain, completed using reference TRBV19 and TRBJ1-5, is DGGITQSPKYLFRKEGQNVTLSCEQNLNHDAMYWYRQDPGQGLRLIYYSQIVNDFQKGDIAEGYSVSREKKESFPLTVTSAQKNPTAFYLCASSMGDPYQKPQHFGDGTRLSIL.

The genes are TRBV2 and TRBJ2-3; D remains ambiguous. From germline, CDR1 is SNHLY and CDR2 FYNNEI. This CDR3 is 11 amino acids long. V lost 5 bases, J lost 4 bases, and 4 bases lay in between. In nucleotides, the CDR3 is TGTGCCAGCAGTTTCGCAGATACGCAGTATTTT. It specifies CASSFADTQYF.

The chain joins TRBV11-2 to TRBJ2-7, with TRBD1 matching over 9 bases. V lost 5 bases and J lost 4; bases outside the gene matches: 21. Germline CDR1 reads SGHAT; CDR2 reads FQNNGV. The CDR3 is 19 residues long. The DNA for the CDR3 is TGTGCCAGCAGCCGACCGGGACAGGGAACCCTAGAGCCCCGGTACGAGCAGTACTTC. Translating it yields CASSRPGQGTLEPRYEQYF.

V is TRBV6-5 and J is TRBJ1-1, with TRBD1 matching 7 bases. Germline V lookup: CDR1 MNHEY, CDR2 SVGAGI. V was clipped by 6 bases and J by 6 bases; unmatched bases: 7. CDR3 length equals 13 residues. The DNA for the CDR3 is TGTGCCAGCAGGCCCCAGGGGGTGTCTGAAGCTTTCTTT. Translated, it gives CASRPQGVSEAFF.

The J gene is TRBJ2-1, the V gene TRBV29-1, with unresolved D. The V and J ends lost 0 bases and 4 bases respectively, with 7 bases between them. The CDR3 spans 13 residues. Per germline, CDR1 SQVTM and CDR2 ANQGSEA. This chain's CDR3 is CSVEDPPYNEQFF. The CDR3 nucleotides read TGCAGCGTTGAAGATCCCCCTTACAATGAGCAGTTCTTC.

The CDR3 loop is CASKEDSFPLGEQYF. The CDR3 nucleotides read TGTGCCAGCAAGGAGGACTCGTTTCCCCTGGGCGAGCAGTACTTC. The V and J genes are TRBV6-5 and TRBJ2-7; a possible D gene is TRBD2 (5 bases). V shed 7 bases and J shed 6 bases, with 22 bases lying between them. Per the germline V gene, CDR1 is MNHEY and CDR2 is SVGAGI. This CDR3 region has 15 residues.

V and J are TRBV19 and TRBJ1-2, with 9 bases lining up with TRBD1. This CDR3 is 14 amino acids long. Germline values: CDR1 LNHDA, CDR2 SQIVND (reference sequence). Losses at the gene ends were 6 bases for V and 1 base for J; bases not matched to a gene: 3. CDR3 sequence reads: CASRPTGGNYGYTF. Here the CDR3 DNA reads TGTGCCAGTAGACCGACAGGGGGTAACTATGGCTACACCTTC.

The chain recombines TRBV30 with TRBJ1-3; TRBD1 agrees at 7 bases. Trimming removed 2 bases from V and 4 bases from J; junction bases left unmatched: 8. The CDR3 is 15 residues long. The germline V gene encodes CDR1 GTSNPN and CDR2 SVGIG (reference sequence). CDR3 coding DNA: TGTGCCTGGAGTCCCGCGGACAGGAGAGGAAACACCATATATTTT. It codes for CAWSPADRRGNTIYF.

This rearrangement joins TRBV19 to TRBJ1-6; D gene unclear. Trimming stripped 4 bases from V and 7 bases from J, with 11 bases between. This CDR3 is built from 14 residues. Germline lookup yields CDR1 LNHDA and CDR2 SQIVND (reference sequence). The CDR3 DNA reads as TGTGCCAGTAGTACTTCGGGAATAAATTCACCCCTCCACTTT. It codes for CASSTSGINSPLHF.

J is TRBJ1-2 and V is TRBV2; D gene unclear. V lost 1 base and J 0 bases, leaving 9 bases between the germline ends. CDR3 length: 15 amino acids. Germline loops: CDR1 SNHLY, CDR2 FYNNEI. In DNA, the CDR3 is TGTGCCAGCAGTGAAGTCGGCAGTCCTAACTATGGCTACACCTTC. Amino acids: CASSEVGSPNYGYTF.

This chain connects TRBV14 to TRBJ2-7; D may be TRBD1 or TRBD2 (7 bases each). The CDR3 consists of 15 residues. Trimming cost V 8 bases and J 3 bases, with 20 bases left between them. Germline V gene data show CDR1 as SGHDN and CDR2 as FVKESK. The CDR3 spells CASSSPRRGGYEQYF. As DNA, the CDR3 is TGTGCCAGCTCCTCACCCCGCAGGGGGGGCTACGAGCAGTACTTC.

The V and J genes are TRBV6-5 and TRBJ2-7, with TRBD1 matching 11 bases. V was clipped by 2 bases and J by 0 bases; unmatched bases: 0. The CDR3 loop spans 15 amino acids. Germline assignment: CDR1 MNHEY and CDR2 SVGAGI. The CDR3 protein is CASSYGTGGSYEQYF. Here the CDR3 DNA reads TGTGCCAGCAGTTACGGGACAGGGGGCTCCTACGAGCAGTACTTC.

The J gene is TRBJ2-1, the V gene TRBV28; 13 bases map to TRBD2. The junction had 4 bases not matched to a gene; V was cut back by 3 bases and J by 5 bases. Germline CDR1 and CDR2: MDHEN and SYDVKM. The CDR3 contains 16 residues. CDR3 amino acids: CASSFTGTSGNNEQFF. The CDR3 nucleotides are TGTGCCAGCAGTTTTACCGGGACTAGCGGGAACAATGAGCAGTTCTTC.

The CDR3: CASSGLAGGGDTQYF. The CDR3, as DNA: TGTGCCAGCAGCGGACTAGCGGGAGGGGGAGATACGCAGTATTTT. The V call is TRBV2, the J call TRBJ2-3; 15 bases agree with TRBD2. The germline V gene has CDR1 SNHLY and CDR2 FYNNEI. Germline trimming cut 6 bases from V and 5 bases from J; bases unmatched to any gene: 3. This CDR3 is built from 15 residues.